Listed here is a single T cell receptor beta chain. Its antigen is not yet known. No much larger clonotype is one base removed from it; base qualities were not supplied. Trimmed from V: 6 bases; trimmed from J: 2 bases; junction bases lacking a gene match: 12. From the cysteine through the phenylalanine, the CDR3 covers 16 amino acids. CDR3 DNA only is kept here, 48 bases in frame from base 1. Looking up the germline V gene yields CDR1 MDHEN and CDR2 SYDVKM. This specimen belongs to a study of cytomegalovirus exposure and HLA in healthy donors (dated by TCRdb to about 2017). Describing the broader study: In an earlier analysis of some 550 of the donors, 276 Gb of sequence data and approximately 100 million unique TCR beta sequences from about 190 million T cells were reported. Among about 370 genotyped donors of the cohort, an average of roughly 230,000 unique TCR beta nucleotide sequences was sequenced per donor, of which about 18% were non-productive. To decide whether each TCR beta V gene segment behaved as functional or pseudogenic, an earlier analysis of 587 of the donors relied on high-throughput TCR beta sequencing. The study aimed to test whether signatures of past pathogen exposure could be identified by cataloging public T cell receptors. The genetic ancestry cluster associated with self-reported Caucasian donors included 70% to 85% of the 350 to 500 genotyped donors. The later analysis used no new phenotypic data to find candidate immune exposures, relying instead on TCR beta sequences and their occurrence across donors. An early release covering roughly 600 HLA-typed donors comprised approximately 300 gigabases of sequencing data and around 85 million unique TCR sequences. The study combined high-throughput TCR immunosequencing, statistical association of individual TCRs with disease status, and machine learning to predict cytomegalovirus infection status. HLA typing included class I and class II loci at four-digit resolution. Typing coverage differed by locus: A, B, C, DRB1 and DQB1 were typed in roughly 620-630 donors, DQA1 in about 560, DPA1 in approximately 610, and DPB1 in 450 to 490. Along with the approximately 600-subject first cohort, a separate validation cohort of about 110 different subjects was used. In a later analysis, previously published TCR beta repertoires from some 640 donors were re-analyzed and high-resolution HLA genotyping was added so that TCR occurrence patterns could be studied. Using immunosequencing, the study profiled T cell repertoires from around 680 subjects and related those repertoires to cytomegalovirus serostatus. Every discovery cohort repertoire had been produced on one sequencing platform. Alongside the repertoire data, information on donor age, sex, ethnicity and CMV serostatus was compiled. A later genetic analysis took genome-wide SNP genotypes for about three fifths of the 666 donors and used that subset as a discovery cohort. Because of strong linkage in the cohort, roughly 5 DR-DQ haplotypes were treated as single units for association and clustering.

The cohort consisted of 666 healthy bone marrow donors. Cohort members were all nominally healthy when sampled, although unrecorded immune exposures were likely present. The donor was CMV seropositive and was included in the group of some 290 seropositive cohort members. A peripheral blood sample was provided by each donor, and peripheral blood mononuclear cells were used for TCR beta sequencing. The Qiagen DNeasy Blood Extraction Kit was used to extract genomic DNA from the blood cell samples. The investigation overall reported the following: A later analysis found that HLA-associated TCR beta chains were more clonally expanded and had lower generation probabilities than equally common non-associated chains. A later genetic analysis associated a missense DCLRE1C variant with V-gene and J-gene trimming of TCR beta chains, and an independent cohort replicated the association. Assigning TCR associations to individual alleles was difficult when HLA alleles, especially DR and DQ, strongly co-occurred. A further reported finding was that TCR beta sequences accurately predicted the HLA-A and HLA-B alleles for most subjects in the first cohort. Only TCR beta chains were sequenced in this cohort, and the absence of alpha or paired-chain data limited detectable features. A few of the identified cytomegalovirus-associated TCR beta chains were confirmed in vitro to be specific for cytomegalovirus antigens. According to a later genetic analysis, donors in an Asian-associated ancestry cluster had fewer N-insertions in productive TCRs than the approximately 630-donor mean. Several of the top co-occurrence clusters appeared to be linked to parvovirus B19, influenza, CMV and Epstein-Barr virus, according to a later analysis. Because counts were too low, about 18 rarely observed V segments, including chromosome 9 orphons, were excluded from the earlier analysis of several hundred of the donors. Most TCR sequences were seen in very few donors, while some public TCRs were found in many individuals. The presence/absence analyses assumed that sequencing depth was roughly uniform across donors, and that assumption may not be true. An earlier analysis of several hundred of the donors showed that most TCR beta V segments appeared in productive rearrangements either about 87% or about 30% of the time, which broadly matched IMGT annotations. Because some donors lacked HLA typing at each locus, the association tests relied only on the typed subset. A later analysis associated about 17,000 TCR beta sequences with specific HLA alleles at a false discovery rate of 0.05. According to the authors, the approach could potentially be generalized to other disease states and immunological phenotypes. A later analysis found that TCR association rates varied across HLA loci, with DRB1 alleles showing the most associated TCRs and HLA-C alleles the fewest. The study gave a list of more than 150 TCR beta chains associated with cytomegalovirus. Correlated functional status among segregating V segments might reflect linkage disequilibrium, but an unknown experimental factor could not be ruled out. For the cohort, immune exposure information was limited to CMV serostatus. A cluster of highly shared sequence variants was judged likely to be a technical artifact of the sequencing pipeline. The classifier was reported to diagnose cytomegalovirus status with high specificity and sensitivity in both the original cohort and the validation cohort. According to a later analysis, most CMV-associated TCR beta chains appeared to be HLA-restricted, and the HLA associations seemed to be driven largely by CMV exposure. Some IMGT-functional V segments, including TRBV6-2 and TRBV6-3, could not be told apart with the 87-base-pair reads, so those segments were excluded.

The method behind the library was the immunoSEQ multiplex PCR assay. For the multiplex PCR, a mixture combining 60 forward primers for TCR Vbeta segments and 13 reverse primers for TCR Jbeta segments was used. The CDR3 region of rearranged TCR beta genes was amplified from genomic DNA with a multiplex PCR assay. The Illumina HiSeq System was used to sequence the amplified TCR beta libraries as 87-base-pair reads. On the authors' methods: Across the 670 or so repertoires, a later analysis counted 75 million to 90 million unique TCR beta chains, roughly 11 million of which were shared by at least two donors. To remove PCR and sequencing errors, raw reads were error-corrected and collapsed into unique sequences using a nearest-neighbor algorithm that merged closely related sequences. V, D and J gene segments were assigned by aligning CDR3 sequences to IMGT reference sequences. For a sequence to be retained, a match of at least six nucleotides to both a V gene segment and a J gene segment was required. A rearrangement was called productive if the CDR3 had no stop codons and remained in frame with V and J, and every other rearrangement was called non-productive. Following IMGT convention, CDR3 was defined as the stretch from the second conserved V-encoded cysteine to the conserved J-encoded phenylalanine. The earlier analysis of 450 to 750 of the donors excluded any sequence lacking an unambiguous match to a single V gene segment. An earlier analysis of a few hundred of the donors called V segments functional above 56.7% productive rearrangements and segregating when the between-donor standard deviation exceeded 5%. A statistical classification framework was built for diagnosing cytomegalovirus status from the catalog of TCR beta chain sequences. A later analysis assigned V and J genes by comparing TCR nucleotide sequences with IMGT/GENE-DB human TR gene sequences. A later analysis assigned CDR3 sequences and most-parsimonious VDJ recombination scenarios with the TCRdist pipeline. In a later analysis, every TCR beta chain was defined by the combination of its CDR3 amino acid sequence and its V-gene family, and reads without a unique V-gene family were dropped. In a later analysis, several hundred highly shared, low-generation-probability nucleotide sequences were removed to address suspected cross-contamination and a sequencing artifact. In a later analysis, a clonal expansion index was calculated for each public chain from normalized within-repertoire ranks of inferred template counts. In a later analysis, generation probabilities were computed using a VDJ recombination model fitted to out-of-frame rearrangements, and the results were checked against IGoR. In a later analysis, hypergeometric tests were used to score TCR-TCR, TCR-HLA and TCR-CMV co-occurrence, with a repertoire-size bias correction applied to TCR pairs. In a later analysis, false discovery rates were estimated by permuting HLA or CMV assignments 20 times. In a later analysis, co-occurring TCRs were grouped using DBSCAN, and TCRdist sequence similarity was added for clustering within HLA-allele-positive subsets. Repertoires with fewer than 30,000 or more than 120,000 public chains were left out of co-occurrence clustering, as were about 5 repertoires with anomalous nucleotide sharing. TCRdb's version of the immuneACCESS table is confined to in-frame rearrangements and falls short of the full clone set. An unresolved V gene accounts for under half of the shortfall where checked; the remainder is of unknown origin. The DNA gave D and trimming, while V, J and clone size come from that table. The sample has about 130,000 clones on record, 80% to 90% of them singletons. 3.6% of the sample comes from the top ten.

Sequences were obtained from PBMCs. The chain employs TRBV28 and TRBJ1-1; TRBD1 agrees with 7 junctional bases. The TCR was taken from a woman aged 35 to 49 in good health and CMV-seropositive. The CDR3 here reads CASSPELGQTNTEAFF. The DNA sequence reads TGTGCCAGCAGCCCCGAACTGGGACAGACTAACACTGAAGCTTTCTTT.